The rows below give T cell receptor beta chains drawn from one sample of a study of T cell changes during pregnancy in multiple sclerosis. The repertoire was sequenced with immunoSEQ multiplex PCR; TCRdb's copy has only in-frame clones and lacks some. The sample consists of approximately 37,000 clones, less than 95% of them appearing once. Source: peripheral blood, taken in the third trimester of pregnancy. The origin of the receptors is a female donor with multiple sclerosis, enrolled in a pregnancy study. The CDR3 runs from the conserved cysteine through the conserved F or W. D genes are given only for firm matches. A row's size may be missing; if present it is once, few, many or a size class.

j_call d_call clone_size v_call cdr3_nt cdr3_aa
TRBJ1-6 - - TRBV15 TGTGCCACCAGTTCCCTGGGGGGGGTTGATTCACCCCTCCACTTT CATSSLGGVDSPLHF
TRBJ1-1 TRBD1 - TRBV11-1 TGTGCCAGCAGCTTATCTCCCACTCGGAGCCGGGACAGGGCTACTGAAGCTTTCTTT CASSLSPTRSRDRATEAFF
TRBJ1-2 - - TRBV5-6 TGTGCCAGCCTCCGGGGAGGGTCATCGGGCGGCTACACCTTC CASLRGGSSGGYTF
TRBJ1-1 - - TRBV9 TGTGCCAGCAGCCCAAGTAGGGGGGGTACTGAAGCTTTCTTT CASSPSRGGTEAFF
TRBJ2-1 TRBD2 - TRBV11-2 TGTGCCAGCAGCTTAGCGGCTAGCGGGAGGACTGAGCAGTTCTTC CASSLAASGRTEQFF
TRBJ2-1 TRBD2 - TRBV30 TGTGCCCGCGGCCGTGGCGGGAGGAAAGTATTCGATGAGCAGTTCTTC CARGRGGRKVFDEQFF
TRBJ2-3 TRBD2 once TRBV5-1 TGCGCCAGCAGCTTGGATAGCGGGGGATCAGATACGCAGTATTTT CASSLDSGGSDTQYF
TRBJ2-7 - - TRBV5-1 TGCGCCAGCAGCTTGGAATTATCCTACGGCGAGCAGTACTTC CASSLELSYGEQYF
TRBJ2-2 TRBD2 - TRBV19 TGTGCCAGTAGTATCGGGGGGAGGACCGGGGAGCTGTTTTTT CASSIGGRTGELFF
TRBJ2-1 TRBD2 - TRBV6-1 TGTGCCAGCAGTGAAAGGCCTAGCGGGAGGGCCTACAATGAGCAGTTCTTC CASSERPSGRAYNEQFF
TRBJ2-1 - - TRBV27 TGTGCCAGCAGTTGGGGGGGGCTTTCGAATGAGCAGTTCTTC CASSWGGLSNEQFF
TRBJ1-2 - - TRBV9 TGTGCCAGCAGCGCGCGGGTGGACTATGGCTACACCTTC CASSARVDYGYTF
TRBJ1-1 TRBD1 - TRBV30 TGTGCCCTCGGACAGGGCGGAACTGAAGCTTTCTTT CALGQGGTEAFF
TRBJ2-3 - - TRBV29-1 TGCAGCGTTGAGCCCAGACAGATTAGCACAGATACGCAGTATTTT CSVEPRQISTDTQYF
TRBJ2-3 - - TRBV19 TGTGCCAGTAGGACAGGAACGTGGACAGATACGCAGTATTTT CASRTGTWTDTQYF
TRBJ2-5 TRBD2 - TRBV28 TGTGCCAGCAGTTTATTTAGCGGGAGTACCCAAGAGACCCAGTACTTC CASSLFSGSTQETQYF
TRBJ2-7 TRBD1 - TRBV14 TGTGCCAGCAGCTTCAGGGGGCTGGGCTACGAGCAGTACTTC CASSFRGLGYEQYF
TRBJ2-1 - - TRBV30 TGTGCCTGGAAACGGGTTGGGGAGTGGGTCAATGAGCAGTTCTTC CAWKRVGEWVNEQFF
TRBJ1-3 TRBD1 - TRBV11-3 TGTGCCAGCAGCCCGGGGGGACAGGTCAGAAGGGCCATATATTTT CASSPGGQVRRAIYF
TRBJ2-7 - - TRBV7-8 TGTGCCAGCAGCTTAGCTGCGGGCCCCACATCATTC CASSLAAGPTSF
TRBJ2-2 TRBD2 - TRBV13 TGTGCCAGCAGCCCCCAACTCCACGCGGGGGGGCTTCCCGGGGAGCTGTTTTTT CASSPQLHAGGLPGELFF
TRBJ2-7 - - TRBV7-2 TGTGCCAGCAGCTTATCAACATACTCCTACGAGCAGTACTTC CASSLSTYSYEQYF
TRBJ1-5 - - TRBV28 TGTGCCAGCAGTTTTATTCCAGGTTCCGGGGCCCAGCATTTT CASSFIPGSGAQHF
TRBJ2-5 - - TRBV7-2 TGTGCCAGCAGCTTCGAGGGAGCCCTTCAAGAGACCCAGTACTTC CASSFEGALQETQYF
TRBJ1-5 TRBD1 - TRBV10-1 TGCGCCAGCAGTGAGATCGGACAGGGGAAGTTGGGCAATCAGCCCCAGCATTTT CASSEIGQGKLGNQPQHF
TRBJ2-2 TRBD2 - TRBV6-1 TGTGCCAGCAGGCCGGGACTAGAATCCGGGGAGCTGTTTTTT CASRPGLESGELFF
TRBJ1-5 - - TRBV6-1 TGTGCCAGCGGGCAGAATAGCAATCAGCCCCAGCATTTT CASGQNSNQPQHF
TRBJ2-3 TRBD2 - TRBV2 TGTGCCAGCAGGTCCCGGGACTATCACACAGATACGCAGTATTTT CASRSRDYHTDTQYF
TRBJ2-2 - - TRBV15 TGTGCCACCAGCAGAGATCGCCTAGCCCGGACCGGGGAGCTGTTTTTT CATSRDRLARTGELFF
TRBJ1-6 - - TRBV27 TGTGCCAGCAGTTTCGTCAGTCCAAATTCACCCCTCCACTTT CASSFVSPNSPLHF
TRBJ1-1 - - TRBV18 TGTGCCAGCTCACCATCAGGGGCTGACGCTGAAGCTTTCTTT CASSPSGADAEAFF
TRBJ2-7 TRBD2 - TRBV9 TGTGCCAGCAGCGTAGTGTCTAGCGGCGGTCTGCAGTACTTC CASSVVSSGGLQYF
TRBJ2-7 - - TRBV6-5 TGTGCCAGCAGTCGCGGGACGGCACCCTACGAGCAGTACTTC CASSRGTAPYEQYF
TRBJ2-1 TRBD2 - TRBV7-3 TGTGCCAGCAGTTACCCCCCCGCGGGAGGGCCGGAAAATGAGCAGTTCTTC CASSYPPAGGPENEQFF
TRBJ1-2 TRBD1 - TRBV7-8 TGTGCCAGCAGCTTAGGGACAGGGCTCGGCTATGGCTACACCTTC CASSLGTGLGYGYTF
TRBJ1-2 TRBD1 - TRBV11-1 TGTGCCAGCAGCGGTTGGGACAGAGACTATGGCTACACCTTC CASSGWDRDYGYTF
TRBJ2-3 TRBD2 - TRBV5-1 TGCGCCAGCAGCTTGGGGACTAGCGGGATGATTGGGGATACGCAGTATTTT CASSLGTSGMIGDTQYF
TRBJ2-1 TRBD2 once TRBV7-9 TGTGCCAGCAGCTTAGAGCCTAGCGGGAGCTATGAGCAGTTCTTC CASSLEPSGSYEQFF
TRBJ1-5 TRBD1 - TRBV4-1 TGCGCCAGCGCCTACCTAGGACAGGGGAATCAGCCCCAGCATTTT CASAYLGQGNQPQHF
TRBJ2-2 - - TRBV19 TGTGCCAGTAATACAGGCCGAACGAACACCGGGGAGCTGTTTTTT CASNTGRTNTGELFF
TRBJ1-2 TRBD1 - TRBV27 TGTGCCAGCAGAGGGGACAGGCTCTATGGCTACACCTTC CASRGDRLYGYTF
TRBJ1-2 TRBD1 - TRBV6-1 TGTGCCAGCAGTGTATCGGACAGGCACTATGGCTACACCTTC CASSVSDRHYGYTF
TRBJ1-1 TRBD1 - TRBV28 TGTGCCAGCAGTTTGGTTTATCAGGGGGGAGTGAACACTGAAGCTTTCTTT CASSLVYQGGVNTEAFF
TRBJ1-3 TRBD1 - TRBV7-9 TGTGCCGCCCCCAGGGGGGTTGGAAACACCATATATTTT CAAPRGVGNTIYF
TRBJ2-3 - - TRBV7-3 TGTGCCAGCAGCCAAGCCCCGGGGCGGGGAACCGTGGATACGCAGTATTTT CASSQAPGRGTVDTQYF
TRBJ2-7 - - TRBV21-1 TGTGCCAGCAGCAAATCTGGCCCGGGGTATATTTCCTACGAGCAGTACTTC CASSKSGPGYISYEQYF